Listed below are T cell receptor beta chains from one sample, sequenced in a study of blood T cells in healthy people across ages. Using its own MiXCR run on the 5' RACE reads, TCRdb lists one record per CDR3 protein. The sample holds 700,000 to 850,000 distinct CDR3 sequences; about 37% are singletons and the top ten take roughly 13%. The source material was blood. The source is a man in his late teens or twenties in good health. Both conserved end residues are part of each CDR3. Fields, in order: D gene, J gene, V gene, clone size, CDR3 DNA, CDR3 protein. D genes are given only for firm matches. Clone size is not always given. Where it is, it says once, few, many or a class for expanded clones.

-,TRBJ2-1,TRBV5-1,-,TGCGCCAGCAGCTTGGGACTATGGGAGAGGTCAAGGAATGAGCAGTTCTTC,CASSLGLWERSRNEQFF
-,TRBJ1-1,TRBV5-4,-,TGTGCCAGCAGCGTGGGGCAAACGGGAACTGAAGCTTTCTTT,CASSVGQTGTEAFF
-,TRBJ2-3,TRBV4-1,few,TGCGCCAGCAGCCAAGGGGGGCTTTTGAATACGCAGTATTTT,CASSQGGLLNTQYF
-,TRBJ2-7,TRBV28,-,TGTGCCAGCAGTCCAAACCCCTCGCTCTACGAGCAGTACTTC,CASSPNPSLYEQYF
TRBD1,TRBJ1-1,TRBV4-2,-,TGTGCCAGCAGCCAAGATGAGGGGGCCCGGACTGAAGCTTTCTTT,CASSQDEGARTEAFF
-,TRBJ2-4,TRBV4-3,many,TGCGCCAGCAGCCAAGATTCGGCCAAAAACATTCAGTACTTC,CASSQDSAKNIQYF
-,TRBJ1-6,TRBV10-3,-,TGTGCCACCGACCCAGGTACCTGGTCACCCCTCCACTTT,CATDPGTWSPLHF
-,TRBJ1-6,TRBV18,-,TGTGCCAGCTCACCAGGACGGTTTCGGGTCGGGGATTATAATTCACCCCCCCACTTT,CASSPGRFRVGDYNSPPHF
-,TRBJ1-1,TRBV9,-,TGTGCCAGCAGCGTTTATGGGGAGGCAAACACTGAAGCTTTCTTT,CASSVYGEANTEAFF
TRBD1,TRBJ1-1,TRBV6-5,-,TGTGCCAGCAGTTACATGGACAGGGGAGGGATGAACACTGAAGCTTTCTTT,CASSYMDRGGMNTEAFF
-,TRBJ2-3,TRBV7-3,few,TGTGCCAGCAGCCGTTGGAATAGGGGGGGCACAGATACGCAGTATTTT,CASSRWNRGGTDTQYF
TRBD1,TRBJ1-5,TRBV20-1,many,TGCAGTGCTAGAGGACAGGGACCCAATCAGCCCCAGCATTTT,CSARGQGPNQPQHF
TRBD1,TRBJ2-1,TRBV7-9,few,TGTGCCAGCACCAATCTAAGCGCCGGGACAGGGTCCTACAATGAGCAGTTCTTC,CASTNLSAGTGSYNEQFF
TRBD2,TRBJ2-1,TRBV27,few,TGTGCCAGCAGTTTGGGGGCTAGCGGGGGCAATGAGCAGTTCTTC,CASSLGASGGNEQFF
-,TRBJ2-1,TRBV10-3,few,TGTGCCATCAGAGACAGCGAGAGCTCCTACAATGAGCAGTTCTTC,CAIRDSESSYNEQFF
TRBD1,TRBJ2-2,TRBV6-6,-,TGTGCCAGCAGCAACAGGGGTGGCGGGGAGCTGTTTTTT,CASSNRGGGELFF
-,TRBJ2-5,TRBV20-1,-,TGCAGTGCGCCAACAGAGGAAGAGACCCAGTACTTC,CSAPTEEETQYF
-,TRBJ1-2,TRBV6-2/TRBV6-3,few,TGTGCCAGCAGTGACACCGACCCCGATGGCTACACCTTC,CASSDTDPDGYTF
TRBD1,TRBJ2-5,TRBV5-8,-,TGTGCCAGCAGCGGGACAGGGGGCGGTGAGGAGACCCAGTACTTC,CASSGTGGGEETQYF
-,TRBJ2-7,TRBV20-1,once,TGCAGTGTTTCGGGGATGAGGAGCTCCTACAATGAGCAGTACTTC,CSVSGMRSSYNEQYF
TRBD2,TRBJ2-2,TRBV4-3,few,TGCGCCAGCAGCCAAGAAACGTCTAGCGGGGGGGCCGGGGAGCTGTTTTTT,CASSQETSSGGAGELFF
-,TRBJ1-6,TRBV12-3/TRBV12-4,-,TGTGCCAGCAGTTTATTTTCAGGGGTCAATTCACCCCTCCACTTT,CASSLFSGVNSPLHF
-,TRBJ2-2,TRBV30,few,TGTGCCTGGAGTGTAGGCAGGGCCGGGGAGCTGTTTTTT,CAWSVGRAGELFF
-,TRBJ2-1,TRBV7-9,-,TGTGCCAGCAGCTCAAGACGGACCTCCTACAATGAGCAGTTCTTC,CASSSRRTSYNEQFF
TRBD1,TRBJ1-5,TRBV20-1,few,TGCAGTGCTAGAGTTGTCGGACAGGGAGGGATTGAACAGCCCCAGCATTTT,CSARVVGQGGIEQPQHF
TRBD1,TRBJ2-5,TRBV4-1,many,TGCGCCAGCAGCCGACGGACAGGACATGAATCCCCTCAAGAGACCCAGTACTTC,CASSRRTGHESPQETQYF
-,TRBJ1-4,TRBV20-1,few,TGCAGTGCCCCCCGGTCAGGGGATAATGAAAAACTGTTTTTT,CSAPRSGDNEKLFF